This entry concerns a single TCR beta chain. Antigen unknown. The data were obtained in a study of T-cell memory formation after mild COVID-19. As for the study in general: Clusters were largely donor specific.

Germline values: CDR1 MNHNY, CDR2 SVGAGI (reference sequence). Trimming stripped 0 bases from V and 6 bases from J, with 9 bases between. This CDR3 is 14 amino acids long. 5'RACE with constant-segment primers built TCRalpha and TCRbeta cDNA libraries with UMIs. TCRdb re-called the 5' RACE reads through MiXCR, storing one row per CDR3 protein. The sample contains 350,000 to 550,000 distinct CDR3 sequences, about a sixth of which appear only once. Findings and caveats of the study: Day 15 to 85 contracting clones showed balanced CD4/CD8; day 15 to 37 expanders favored CD4+.

The sample consisted of PBMCs or a T cell subset sorted from them (not recorded which). The clonotype was recovered from a man aged 18 to 35 who had mild COVID-19 (a few samples of this study predate the infection). Cell type and time point are not known. The J gene is TRBJ1-5, the V gene TRBV6-6; the D gene is possibly TRBD1 (5 bases). DNA for the CDR3: TGTGCCAGCAGTTACTCCCCGACAGTTCAGCCCCAGCATTTT. Translated, it gives CASSYSPTVQPQHF.